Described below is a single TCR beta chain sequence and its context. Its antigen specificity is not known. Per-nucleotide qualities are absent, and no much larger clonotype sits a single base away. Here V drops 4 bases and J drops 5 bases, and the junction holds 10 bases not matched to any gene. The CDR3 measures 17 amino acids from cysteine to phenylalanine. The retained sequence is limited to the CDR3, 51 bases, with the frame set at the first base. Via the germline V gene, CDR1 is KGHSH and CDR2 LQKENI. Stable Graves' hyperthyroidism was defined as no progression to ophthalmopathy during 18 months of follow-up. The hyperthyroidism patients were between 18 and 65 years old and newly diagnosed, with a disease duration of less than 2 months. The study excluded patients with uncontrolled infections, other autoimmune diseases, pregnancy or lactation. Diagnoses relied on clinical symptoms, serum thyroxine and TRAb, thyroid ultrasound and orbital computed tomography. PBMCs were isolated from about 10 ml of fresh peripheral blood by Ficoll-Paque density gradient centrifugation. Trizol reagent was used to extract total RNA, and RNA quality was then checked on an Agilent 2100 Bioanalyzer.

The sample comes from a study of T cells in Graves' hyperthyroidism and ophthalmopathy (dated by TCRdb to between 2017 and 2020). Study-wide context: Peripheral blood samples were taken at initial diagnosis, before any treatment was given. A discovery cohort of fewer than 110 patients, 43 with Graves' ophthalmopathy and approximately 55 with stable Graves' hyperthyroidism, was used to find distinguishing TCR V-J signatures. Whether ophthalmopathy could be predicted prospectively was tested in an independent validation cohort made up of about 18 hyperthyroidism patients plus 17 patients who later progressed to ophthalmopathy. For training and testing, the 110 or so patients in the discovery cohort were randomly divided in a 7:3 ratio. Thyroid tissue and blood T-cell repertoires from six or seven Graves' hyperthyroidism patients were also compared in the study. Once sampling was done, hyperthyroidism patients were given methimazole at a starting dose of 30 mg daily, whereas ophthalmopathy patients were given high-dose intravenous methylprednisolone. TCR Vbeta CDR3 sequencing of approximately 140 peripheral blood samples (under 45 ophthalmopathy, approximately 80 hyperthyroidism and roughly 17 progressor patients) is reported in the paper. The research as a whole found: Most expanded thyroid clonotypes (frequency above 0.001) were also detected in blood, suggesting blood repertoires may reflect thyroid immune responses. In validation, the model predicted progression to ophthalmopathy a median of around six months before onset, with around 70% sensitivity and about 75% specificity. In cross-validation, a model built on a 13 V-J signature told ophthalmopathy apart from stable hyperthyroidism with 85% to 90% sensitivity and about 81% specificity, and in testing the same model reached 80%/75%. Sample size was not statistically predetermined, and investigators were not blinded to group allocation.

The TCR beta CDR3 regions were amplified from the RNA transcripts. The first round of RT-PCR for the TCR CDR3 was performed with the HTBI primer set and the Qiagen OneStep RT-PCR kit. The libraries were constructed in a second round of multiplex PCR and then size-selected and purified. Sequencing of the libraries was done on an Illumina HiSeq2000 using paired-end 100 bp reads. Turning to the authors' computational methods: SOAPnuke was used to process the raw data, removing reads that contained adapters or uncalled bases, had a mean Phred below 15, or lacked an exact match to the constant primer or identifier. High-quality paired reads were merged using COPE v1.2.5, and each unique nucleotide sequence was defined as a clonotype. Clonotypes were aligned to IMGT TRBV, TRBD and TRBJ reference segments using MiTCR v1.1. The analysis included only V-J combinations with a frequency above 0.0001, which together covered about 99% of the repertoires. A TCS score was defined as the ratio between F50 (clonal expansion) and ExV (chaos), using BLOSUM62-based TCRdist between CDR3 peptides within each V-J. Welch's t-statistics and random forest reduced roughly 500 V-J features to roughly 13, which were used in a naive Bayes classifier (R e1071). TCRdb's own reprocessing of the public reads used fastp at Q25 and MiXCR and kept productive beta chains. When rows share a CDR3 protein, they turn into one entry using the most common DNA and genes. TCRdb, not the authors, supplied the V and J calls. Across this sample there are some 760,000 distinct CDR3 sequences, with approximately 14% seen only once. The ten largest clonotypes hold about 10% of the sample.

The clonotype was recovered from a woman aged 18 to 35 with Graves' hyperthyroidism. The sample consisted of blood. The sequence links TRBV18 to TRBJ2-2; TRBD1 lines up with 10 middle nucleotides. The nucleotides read TGTGCCAGCTCACGTGCCGGGACAGGGGTTGAAACCGGGGAGCTGTTTTTT. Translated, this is CASSRAGTGVETGELFF.